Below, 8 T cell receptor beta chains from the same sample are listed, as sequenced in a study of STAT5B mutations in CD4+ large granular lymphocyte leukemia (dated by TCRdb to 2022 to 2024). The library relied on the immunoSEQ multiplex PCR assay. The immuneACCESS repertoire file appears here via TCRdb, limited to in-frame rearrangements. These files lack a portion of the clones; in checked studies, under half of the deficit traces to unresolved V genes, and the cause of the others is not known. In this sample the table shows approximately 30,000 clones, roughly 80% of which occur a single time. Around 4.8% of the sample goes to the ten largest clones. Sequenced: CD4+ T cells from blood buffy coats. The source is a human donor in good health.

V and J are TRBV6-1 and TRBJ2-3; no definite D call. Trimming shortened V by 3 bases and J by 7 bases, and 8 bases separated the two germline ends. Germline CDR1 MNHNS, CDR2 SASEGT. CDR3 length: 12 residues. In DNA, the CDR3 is TGTGCCAGCAGTGACCAGACCAATACGCAGTATTTT. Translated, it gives CASSDQTNTQYF.

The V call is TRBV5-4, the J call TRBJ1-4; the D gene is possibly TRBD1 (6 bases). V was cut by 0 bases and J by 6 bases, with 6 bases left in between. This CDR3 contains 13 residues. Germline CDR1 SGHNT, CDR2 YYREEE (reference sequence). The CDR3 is CASSLAGDEKLFF. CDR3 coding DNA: TGTGCCAGCAGCTTGGCAGGGGATGAAAAACTGTTTTTT. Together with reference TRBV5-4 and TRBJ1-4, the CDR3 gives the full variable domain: ETGVTQSPTHLIKTRGQQVTLRCSSQSGHNTVSWYQQALGQGPQFIFQYYREEENGRGNFPPRFSGLQFPNYSSELNVNALELDDSALYLCASSLAGDEKLFFGSGTQLSVL.

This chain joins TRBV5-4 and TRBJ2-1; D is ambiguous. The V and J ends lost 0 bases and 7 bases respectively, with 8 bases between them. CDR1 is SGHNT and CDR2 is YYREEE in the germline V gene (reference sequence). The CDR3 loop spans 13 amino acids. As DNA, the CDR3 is TGTGCCAGCAGCTTGGAGCCTCCGAATGAGCAGTTCTTC. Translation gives CASSLEPPNEQFF.

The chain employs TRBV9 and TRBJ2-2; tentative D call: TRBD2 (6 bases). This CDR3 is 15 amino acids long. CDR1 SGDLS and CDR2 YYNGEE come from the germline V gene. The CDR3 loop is CLFCAGTRHTGELFF. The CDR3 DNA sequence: TGTCTATTTTGTGCGGGGACGCGTCACACCGGGGAGCTGTTTTTT.

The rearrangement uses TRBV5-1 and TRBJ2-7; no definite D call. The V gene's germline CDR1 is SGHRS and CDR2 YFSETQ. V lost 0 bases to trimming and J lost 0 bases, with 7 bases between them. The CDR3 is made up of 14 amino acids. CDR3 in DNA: TGCGCCAGCAGCTTGGGTAGTAGCTCCTACGAGCAGTACTTC. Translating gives CASSLGSSSYEQYF.

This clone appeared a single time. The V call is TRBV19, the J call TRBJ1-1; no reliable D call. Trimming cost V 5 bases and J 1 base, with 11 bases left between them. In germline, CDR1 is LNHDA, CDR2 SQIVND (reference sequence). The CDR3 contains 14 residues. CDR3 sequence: CASSVTRANTEAFF. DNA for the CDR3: TGTGCCAGTAGTGTTACACGAGCGAACACTGAAGCTTTCTTT. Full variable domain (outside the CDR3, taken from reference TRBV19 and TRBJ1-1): DGGITQSPKYLFRKEGQNVTLSCEQNLNHDAMYWYRQDPGQGLRLIYYSQIVNDFQKGDIAEGYSVSREKKESFPLTVTSAQKNPTAFYLCASSVTRANTEAFFGQGTRLTVV.

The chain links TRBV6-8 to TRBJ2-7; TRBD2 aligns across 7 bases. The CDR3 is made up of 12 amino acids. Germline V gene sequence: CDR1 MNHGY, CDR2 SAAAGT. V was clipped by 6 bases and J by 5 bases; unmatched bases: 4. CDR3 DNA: TGTGCCAGCAGCCGCGGGAGTGACGAGCAGTACTTC. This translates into CASSRGSDEQYF.

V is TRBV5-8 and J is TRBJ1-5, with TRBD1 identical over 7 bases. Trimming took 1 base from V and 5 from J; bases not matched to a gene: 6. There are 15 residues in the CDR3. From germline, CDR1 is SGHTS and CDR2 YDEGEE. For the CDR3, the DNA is TGTGCCAGCAGCTTGCTGACAGGGAGCCATCAGCCCCAGCATTTT. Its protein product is CASSLLTGSHQPQHF.